This TCR beta chain was profiled in a study of T cell repertoires in cytomegalovirus infection. Study-wide background: It can be stated that public TCR beta signatures indicated CMV infection as well as a matching HLA type.

This clonotype has at least ten counts. The antigen remains undetermined. Whole-study results and caveats: HLA-C-restricted, CMV-specific TCR beta clonotypes were dominant ex vivo.

MiXCR, applied by TCRdb to the reads, yields one record per CDR3 protein. The data show under 800,000 distinct CDR3 sequences, with 20% to 25% seen just once and around 8% held by the top ten. Trimming cost V 1 base and J 7 bases, with 11 bases left between them. Germline V lookup: CDR1 SNHLY, CDR2 FYNNEI. This CDR3 has 13 amino acids. The rearrangement links TRBV2 to TRBJ2-7, with D unresolved. The source material was CD8+ T cells from PBMCs. This receptor was taken from a human donor in good health (CMV status not recorded). Some clones in this sample may be carry-over from other donors' samples. The CDR3 loop reads CASSEGVSLEQYF. CDR3 in DNA: TGTGCCAGCAGTGAAGGGGTTAGCTTGGAGCAGTACTTC.